There are a few counts of the clone carrying this T cell receptor (beta chain). Its antigen is still unknown. PCR primers comprised 60 Vbeta and 13 Jbeta primers. Original methodology: Some 9.9 million shared chains were among about 80 million unique TCR beta chains counted in a later analysis. Repertoires were generated with immunoSEQ multiplex PCR, while TCRdb's copy carries only in-frame clones and drops some. The V and J calls and clone size were taken over from that table, and D and trimming were inferred from the DNA. The sample consists of about 190,000 clones, roughly 80% of them appearing once. This specimen belongs to a study of cytomegalovirus exposure and HLA in healthy donors. Whole-study results and caveats: TCR beta chains associated with HLA were, in a later analysis, more clonally expanded than equally common others. Sequencing had likely introduced a cluster of highly shared sequence variants as an artifact. As immune exposure information, only CMV serostatus was available.

The CDR3 is 12 residues long. CDR1 SGHAT and CDR2 FQNNGV come from the germline V gene. V was pared by 5 bases and J by 2 bases, with 7 bases between. Sequenced sample: PBMCs. The genes are TRBV11-2 and TRBJ2-7; D ambiguous. This TCR was sampled from a man in his forties in good health and CMV-seropositive. The CDR3 reads CASSPRTYEQYF. CDR3 nucleotides: TGTGCCAGCAGCCCGAGGACCTACGAGCAGTACTTC.